The next 5 T cell receptor beta chains were all read from a single sample in a study of metastatic and nonmetastatic thyroid tumors. Nobody among the patients had been given any treatment before thyroid surgery. TCRdb called clones again from the PCR reads with MiXCR. The data show tens of thousands of clones, 33% seen once. The sample was tumor tissue. Source of these receptors: a female donor with papillary thyroid cancer or a benign thyroid nodule (not recorded which). Some clones in this sample may be carry-over from other donors' samples.

The table lists this clone with a few counts. The rearrangement joins TRBV6-2 or TRBV6-3 to TRBJ2-7, with TRBD2 identical over 13 bases. With 5 bases clipped from V and 4 bases from J, the junction kept 5 bases outside the gene matches. The germline gives CDR1 MNHEY, CDR2 SVGEGT. This CDR3 comprises 15 residues. The CDR3 region is CASSRTSGSSYEQYF. Written as DNA, the CDR3 is TGTGCCAGCAGTCGGACTAGCGGGAGTTCTTACGAGCAGTACTTC.

This clone was picked up a small number of times. The rearrangement links TRBV6-5 to TRBJ2-7; tentatively, D is TRBD2 (6 bases). The germline gives CDR1 MNHEY, CDR2 SVGAGI. The CDR3 extends over 15 amino acids. Between the trimmed V and J ends, which lost 0 bases and 5 bases, there was a span of 14 bases. CDR3: CASSYSNRGTDEQYF. The CDR3 DNA reads as TGTGCCAGCAGTTACTCGAATCGGGGGACCGACGAGCAGTACTTC.

As concerns this clone: The sample contains more than one DNA sequence encoding this CDR3. The J gene is TRBJ2-5, the V gene TRBV7-7; tentative D call: TRBD1 (5 bases). This CDR3 has 14 residues. Germline V gene data show CDR1 as SSHAT and CDR2 as FNYEAQ (reference sequence). V lost 3 bases to trimming and J lost 4 bases, with 12 bases between them. CDR3 sequence: CASSFGQGGETQYF. The CDR3 DNA is TGTGCCAGCAGCTTCGGTCAGGGTGGAGAGACCCAGTACTTC.

The chain carries TRBV29-1 and TRBJ1-2; D unclear. Trimming removed 4 bases at V and 7 bases at J, with 7 bases between. CDR1 is SQVTM and CDR2 is ANQGSEA in the germline V gene. The CDR3 is 10 amino acids. As DNA, the CDR3 is TGCAGCGTTGGAGCGAGTGGCTACACCTTC. Translated: CSVGASGYTF.

This clone occurred many times. The chain links TRBV6-1 to TRBJ2-7, with D possibly TRBD2 on 6 matching bases. CDR1 and CDR2 (germline): MNHNS, SASEGT. This CDR3 is built from 16 residues. With 2 bases removed from V and 7 bases from J, the gap between germline ends came to 21 bases. This CDR3 reads CASSESYGGNSGEQYF. CDR3 DNA: TGTGCCAGCAGTGAATCATATGGCGGGAACTCGGGAGAGCAGTACTTC.